The next 11 T cell receptor beta chains were all read from a single sample in a study of T cells after yellow fever vaccination. TCRdb re-analysed the 5' RACE reads in MiXCR, keeping a single row per CDR3 protein. The repertoire holds hundreds of thousands of distinct CDR3 sequences, with approximately 15% as singletons. This material consisted of PBMCs, taken on the day of the yellow fever booster vaccination. These receptors originate from a man aged 25-40 years who received the YFV17D yellow fever vaccine.

This clonotype was detected a few times. The chain joins TRBV20-1 to TRBJ2-1; 10 bases match TRBD2. The CDR3 spans 14 residues. CDR1 is DFQATT and CDR2 is SNEGSKA in the germline V gene (reference sequence). The V segment lost 0 bases and the J segment 9 bases; nucleotides outside the gene matches: 5. CDR3 loop: CSARDPSGRGEQFF. In DNA, the CDR3 is TGCAGTGCTAGAGATCCCAGCGGGAGGGGTGAGCAGTTCTTC.

This clonotype was observed a few times. The chain recombines TRBV4-2 with TRBJ2-7; D call uncertain. V was shortened by 4 bases and J by 6 bases, with 13 bases between the two germline ends. The CDR3 covers 13 residues. Germline V gene lookup returns CDR1 LGHNA and CDR2 YNFKEQ. In DNA, the CDR3 is TGTGCCAGCAGCCGAGGCCTAATCCTCGAGCAGTACTTC. Its protein is CASSRGLILEQYF.

V is TRBV11-1 and J is TRBJ2-7; tentative D call: TRBD2 (6 bases). Trimming cost V 6 bases and J 5 bases, with 17 bases left between them. Germline V gives CDR1 SGHAT, CDR2 FQDESV (reference sequence). CDR3 length: 14 amino acids. CDR3 in amino acids: CASRSPTRVDEQYF. CDR3 DNA sequence: TGTGCCAGCAGATCTCCGACTAGAGTAGACGAGCAGTACTTC.

This clonotype turned up a few times. V usage is TRBV6-2 or TRBV6-3 and J usage is TRBJ2-7, with D possibly being TRBD1 (5 bases). Germline V CDR1 and CDR2: MNHEY, SVGEGT. The V and J ends lost 6 bases and 4 bases respectively, with 22 bases between them. The CDR3 contains 16 residues. The CDR3 loop is CASSFTPGQGVYEQYF. CDR3 bases: TGTGCCAGCAGCTTTACACCAGGGCAAGGGGTGTACGAGCAGTACTTC.

The V call is TRBV5-1, the J call TRBJ2-1; no clear D gene. V was pared by 0 bases and J by 7 bases, with 8 bases between. Germline values: CDR1 SGHRS, CDR2 YFSETQ. This CDR3 comprises 13 residues. CDR3 bases: TGCGCCAGCAGCTTGGACGGGTTTAATGAGCAGTTCTTC. Translation gives CASSLDGFNEQFF.

This chain connects TRBV5-1 to TRBJ2-3, with D tentatively TRBD1 or TRBD2 (6 bases each). The V and J ends lost 2 bases and 1 base respectively, with 17 bases between them. The germline CDR1 and CDR2 sequences are SGHRS and YFSETQ. The CDR3 runs to 17 residues. CDR3 coding DNA: TGCGCCAGCAGCTTCCCGGGGGCGGGACCTCGCACAGATACGCAGTATTTT. Translated: CASSFPGAGPRTDTQYF.

This clonotype appeared a few times. DNA of the CDR3: TGTGCCATCAGACGGACAGGGGCGTCCTACGAGCAGTACTTC. Translation gives CAIRRTGASYEQYF. This chain joins TRBV10-3 and TRBJ2-7; 9 bases agree with TRBD1. V lost 6 bases and J lost 1; bases outside the gene matches: 4. The germline CDR1 and CDR2 sequences are ENHRY and SYGVKD. The CDR3 has 14 residues.

This clonotype appeared many times. CDR3 sequence (DNA): TGTGCCAGCAGCCCCGGGGGATATGGCTACACCTTC. This encodes CASSPGGYGYTF. The rearrangement uses TRBV7-2 and TRBJ1-2; D may be TRBD1 (5 bases). There are 12 residues in the CDR3. The germline gives CDR1 SGHTA, CDR2 FQGNSA. Trimming stripped 5 bases from V and 5 bases from J, with 9 bases between. Variable domain in full (rest from reference TRBV7-2 and TRBJ1-2): GAGVSQSPSNKVTEKGKDVELRCDPISGHTALYWYRQSLGQGLEFLIYFQGNSAPDKSGLPSDRFSAERTGGSVSTLTIQRTQQEDSAVYLCASSPGGYGYTFGSGTRLTVV.

For the CDR3, the DNA is TGCAGTGCTAGAGATCCTACAGGCCAGTACTTC. Protein: CSARDPTGQYF. V usage is TRBV20-1 and J usage is TRBJ2-4; a possible D gene is TRBD1 (5 bases). This CDR3 region has 11 residues. Trimming removed 0 bases at V and 13 bases at J, with 10 bases between. Germline loops: CDR1 DFQATT, CDR2 SNEGSKA (reference sequence).

Only a few counts were recorded for this clonotype. The rearrangement joins TRBV2 to TRBJ2-2; TRBD1 matches at 7 bases. The V and J ends lost 6 bases and 2 bases, in that order; junction bases with no gene match: 12. The CDR3 spans 17 residues. Per germline, CDR1 SNHLY and CDR2 FYNNEI. The CDR3 spells CASSGRTTGPNTGELFF. DNA for the CDR3: TGTGCCAGCAGCGGACGGACGACAGGGCCTAACACCGGGGAGCTGTTTTTT.

Comment on this clonotype: The junction departs from germline at one end; a sequencing error may be responsible. This chain connects TRBV9 to TRBJ1-6, with a weak D call TRBD1 (5 bases). CDR1 is SGDLS, CDR2 YYNGEE, per germline. CDR3 length: 16 amino acids. CDR3 residues: CASSADSNLYNSHLHF. CDR3 bases: TGTGCCAGCAGCGCCGACAGCAACCTTTATAATTCACACCTCCACTTT. Filled out from reference TRBV9 and TRBJ1-6, the complete variable domain reads DSGVTQTPKHLITATGQRVTLRCSPRSGDLSVYWYQQSLDQGLQFLIQYYNGEERAKGNILERFSAQQFPDLHSELNLSSLELGDSALYFCASSADSNLYNSHLHFGNGTRLTVT.